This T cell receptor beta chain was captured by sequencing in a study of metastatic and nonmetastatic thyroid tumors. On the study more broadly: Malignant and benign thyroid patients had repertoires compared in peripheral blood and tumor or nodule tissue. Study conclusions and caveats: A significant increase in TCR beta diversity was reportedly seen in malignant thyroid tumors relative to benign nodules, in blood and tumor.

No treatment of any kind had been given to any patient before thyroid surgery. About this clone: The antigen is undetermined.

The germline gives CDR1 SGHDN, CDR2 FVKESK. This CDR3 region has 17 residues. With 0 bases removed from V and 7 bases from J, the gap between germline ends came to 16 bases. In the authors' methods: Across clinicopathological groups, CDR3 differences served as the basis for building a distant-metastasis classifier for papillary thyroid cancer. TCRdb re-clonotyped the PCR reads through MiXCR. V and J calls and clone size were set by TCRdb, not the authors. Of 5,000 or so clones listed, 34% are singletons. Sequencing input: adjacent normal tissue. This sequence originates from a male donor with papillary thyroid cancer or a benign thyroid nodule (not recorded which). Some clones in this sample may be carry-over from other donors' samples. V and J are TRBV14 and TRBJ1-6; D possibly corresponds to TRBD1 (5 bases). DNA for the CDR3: TGTGCCAGCAGCCAAGAAATTGGAGGGACCGGGAATTCACCCCTCCACTTT. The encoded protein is CASSQEIGGTGNSPLHF. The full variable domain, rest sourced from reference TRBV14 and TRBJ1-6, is EAGVTQFPSHSVIEKGQTVTLRCDPISGHDNLYWYRRVMGKEIKFLLHFVKESKQDESGMPNNRFLAERTGGTYSTLKVQPAELEDSGVYFCASSQEIGGTGNSPLHFGNGTRLTVT.